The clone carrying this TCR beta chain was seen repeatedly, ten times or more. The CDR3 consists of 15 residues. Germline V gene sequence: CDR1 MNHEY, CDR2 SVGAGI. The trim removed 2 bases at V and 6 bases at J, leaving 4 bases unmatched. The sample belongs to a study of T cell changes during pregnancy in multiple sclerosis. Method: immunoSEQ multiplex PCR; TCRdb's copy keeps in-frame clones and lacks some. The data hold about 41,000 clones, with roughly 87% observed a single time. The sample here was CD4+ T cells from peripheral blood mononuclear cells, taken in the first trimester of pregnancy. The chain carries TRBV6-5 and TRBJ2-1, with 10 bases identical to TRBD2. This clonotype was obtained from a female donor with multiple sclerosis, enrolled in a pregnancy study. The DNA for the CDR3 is TGTGCCAGCAGTTACCAGGCTAGCGGGAGCAATGAGCAGTTCTTC. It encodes CASSYQASGSNEQFF.